A single sample gave rise to the 8 T cell receptor beta chains below, sequenced in a study of control samples from healthy donors and cancer patients. Libraries were prepared by immunoSEQ multiplex PCR; TCRdb keeps only in-frame clonotypes and omits some of them. The data hold over 55,000 clones, with less than 95% observed a single time. Material: PBMCs. The receptors derive from a man younger than 40 with colorectal cancer.

The chain joins TRBV5-4 to TRBJ2-1; 11 bases line up with TRBD2. The CDR3 has 15 amino acids. Germline CDR1 and CDR2: SGHNT and YYREEE (reference sequence). The ends lost 4 bases at V and 6 bases at J; junction bases unmatched: 6. Here the CDR3 DNA reads TGTGCCAGCAGCCCCCCGGGACTAGCGGTCAATGAGCAGTTCTTC. Translation gives CASSPPGLAVNEQFF.

DNA of the CDR3: TGTGCCAGTAGTATCAACGTCGCCGGGGAGCTGTTTTTT. Its translation is CASSINVAGELFF. The chain combines TRBV19 with TRBJ2-2, with unresolved D. CDR1 and CDR2 from the germline V gene are LNHDA and SQIVND (reference sequence). The V end was cut by 3 bases, the J end by 6 bases, with 8 bases between. There are 13 residues in the CDR3.

The chain combines TRBV30 with TRBJ1-5, with a possible D match to TRBD1 (5 bases). Germline V gene sequence: CDR1 GTSNPN, CDR2 SVGIG (reference sequence). V was trimmed by 1 base and J by 4 bases, leaving 11 bases between them. The CDR3 contains 14 residues. The CDR3 bases are TGTGCCTGGAGTGGAGGGGCGAGTAATCAGCCCCAGCATTTT. It yields the protein CAWSGGASNQPQHF.

The V and J genes are TRBV3-1 (or the pseudogene TRBV3-2) and TRBJ2-2; 11 bases map to TRBD2. The J segment lost 3 bases and the V segment lost 2 bases, leaving 8 bases of the junction unmatched. CDR3 length: 18 residues. The germline V gene has CDR1 LGHDT and CDR2 YNNKEL (reference sequence). The CDR3 spells CASSQLLAGEKDTGELFF. Written as DNA, the CDR3 is TGTGCCAGCAGCCAATTACTAGCGGGGGAGAAGGACACCGGGGAGCTGTTTTTT.

The V and J genes are TRBV5-5 and TRBJ2-2; unclear D gene. In germline, CDR1 is SGHKS, CDR2 YYEKEE (reference sequence). This CDR3 contains 14 residues. V was pared by 0 bases and J by 0 bases, with 3 bases between. For the CDR3, the DNA is TGTGCCAGCAGCTTGGGAACGAACACCGGGGAGCTGTTTTTT. Translating it yields CASSLGTNTGELFF.

The rearrangement joins TRBV12-3 or TRBV12-4 to TRBJ1-1; no clear D gene. The CDR3 consists of 13 residues. V lost 6 bases and J lost 5, with 13 bases in between. The CDR3 sequence: CASRVGVVTEAFF. CDR3 in DNA: TGTGCCAGCAGGGTTGGGGTCGTTACTGAAGCTTTCTTT.

The rearrangement joins TRBV27 to TRBJ1-1, with D perhaps matching TRBD1 (5 bases). The V end was cut by 6 bases, the J end by 0 bases, with 8 bases between. From germline, CDR1 is MNHEY and CDR2 SMNVEV (reference sequence). The CDR3 covers 13 residues. The CDR3 DNA reads as TGTGCCAGCAGCGGACACTTGAACACTGAAGCTTTCTTT. Its protein is CASSGHLNTEAFF.

This rearrangement joins TRBV5-6 to TRBJ2-2; the match to TRBD2 covers 9 bases. V lost 10 bases and J lost 0; bases outside the gene matches: 16. There are 18 residues in the CDR3. The germline V gene has CDR1 SGHDT and CDR2 YYEEEE. The CDR3 here is CASNGGLAGAPNTGELFF. Written as DNA, the CDR3 is TGTGCCTCGAACGGGGGTTTAGCGGGGGCGCCGAACACCGGGGAGCTGTTTTTT.